What follows are 21 T cell receptor beta chains derived from one specimen sequenced in a study of cytomegalovirus exposure and HLA in healthy donors. Sequencing was performed with immunoSEQ multiplex PCR; in TCRdb, only in-frame clones are kept and a portion is missing. The sample records fewer than 150,000 clones, 75% to 90% being singletons. The material sequenced was PBMCs. The receptors derive from a man younger than 30 in good health and CMV-seropositive.

The gene calls are TRBV30 and TRBJ2-3, with 8 positions matching TRBD2. The CDR3 is made up of 15 amino acids. J was trimmed by 4 bases and V by 8 bases; bases with no gene match: 14. Per germline, CDR1 GTSNPN and CDR2 SVGIG (reference sequence). CDR3 DNA: TGTGCCACAGGCGGACTAGCCCCGGACCCAGATACGCAGTATTTT. Encoded protein: CATGGLAPDPDTQYF.

The CDR3 nucleotides are TGTGCCAGCAGCTTAGTAGGAGGACAGGGGGCCTATGGCTACACCTTC. It encodes CASSLVGGQGAYGYTF. This rearrangement joins TRBV7-8 to TRBJ1-2; 11 bases match TRBD1. The CDR3 is 16 amino acids. The trim removed 1 base at V and 4 bases at J, leaving 5 bases unmatched. CDR1 is SGHVS and CDR2 is FQNEAQ in the germline V gene.

The J gene is TRBJ1-1, the V gene TRBV7-2; possible D gene TRBD1, 5 bases. Germline V lookup: CDR1 SGHTA, CDR2 FQGNSA. This CDR3 region has 17 residues. The ends were cut back, 6 bases at V and 5 bases at J, with 25 bases in the middle. The CDR3 is CASRTSQIGGWWTEAFF. CDR3 DNA: TGTGCCAGCAGAACCAGTCAGATCGGGGGGTGGTGGACTGAAGCTTTCTTT.

This clone was found a few times. The J gene is TRBJ1-2, the V gene TRBV25-1, with TRBD1 as a possible D gene (5 bases). Germline V gene sequence: CDR1 MGHDK, CDR2 SYGVNS. Trimming shortened V by 6 bases and J by 6 bases, and 14 bases separated the two germline ends. The CDR3 covers 13 residues. CDR3 DNA: TGTGCCAGCAGGCGGGGCAGGGAAGATGGCTACACCTTC. Translating gives CASRRGREDGYTF.

This clone has just a few counts. V usage is TRBV6-5 and J usage is TRBJ1-5, with D perhaps matching TRBD1 (6 bases). CDR3 length equals 14 residues. Germline V gene data show CDR1 as MNHEY and CDR2 as SVGAGI. Trimming took 5 bases from V and 0 from J, leaving 8 bases between them. The CDR3 reads CASSRTASNQPQHF. The CDR3 DNA reads TGTGCCAGCAGTCGGACAGCTAGCAATCAGCCCCAGCATTTT.

The genes are TRBV11-2 and TRBJ1-2, with D maybe TRBD1 (6 bases). Trimming pared 5 bases from V and 0 bases from J, leaving 19 bases between. Germline-derived CDR1 and CDR2 are SGHAT and FQNNGV. The CDR3 extends over 17 amino acids. The CDR3 protein is CASSLGQQYLANYGYTF. In DNA, the CDR3 is TGTGCCAGCAGCCTTGGACAGCAATACTTAGCTAACTATGGCTACACCTTC.

This sequence joins TRBV18 and TRBJ2-7; D possibly corresponds to TRBD1 (6 bases). The germline gives CDR1 KGHSH, CDR2 LQKENI. The length of the CDR3 is 13 residues. Between the trimmed V and J ends, which lost 3 bases and 4 bases, there was a span of 10 bases. CDR3 region: CASSPPGAYEQYF. The CDR3 bases are TGTGCCAGCTCACCGCCAGGGGCTTACGAGCAGTACTTC.

The V and J genes are TRBV10-1 and TRBJ2-1; TRBD2 might be the D (6 bases). This CDR3 region has 14 residues. CDR1 is WNHNN and CDR2 is SYGVQD in the germline V gene (reference sequence). Trimming took 6 bases from V and 8 from J, leaving 17 bases between them. CDR3 sequence reads: CASSTGRGTHEQFF. The CDR3 DNA is TGCGCCAGCAGCACAGGTCGGGGGACCCATGAGCAGTTCTTC.

The genes are TRBV6-4 and TRBJ2-1, with 9 bases aligning to TRBD2. The CDR3 runs to 15 residues. The V and J ends lost 0 bases and 8 bases, in that order; junction bases with no gene match: 5. Germline V gene sequence: CDR1 MRHNA, CDR2 SNTAGT. The DNA of the CDR3 is TGTGCCAGCAGTGACTCTGGCGGGGGGGCCGATGAGCAGTTCTTC. Translation: CASSDSGGGADEQFF.

This chain uses TRBV7-2 with TRBJ1-2; TRBD1 is a possible D gene (5 bases). Between the trimmed V and J ends, which lost 5 bases and 8 bases, there was a span of 18 bases. Germline V lookup: CDR1 SGHTA, CDR2 FQGNSA. CDR3 length: 14 amino acids. Here the CDR3 DNA reads TGTGCCAGCAGCCCTACGGGGGTGAGGGGAGGCTACACCTTC. Its protein product is CASSPTGVRGGYTF. Based on the CDR3 plus reference TRBV7-2 and TRBJ1-2, the full variable domain is GAGVSQSPSNKVTEKGKDVELRCDPISGHTALYWYRQSLGQGLEFLIYFQGNSAPDKSGLPSDRFSAERTGGSVSTLTIQRTQQEDSAVYLCASSPTGVRGGYTFGSGTRLTVV.

The CDR3 loop reads CASSWRQTGAQHF. CDR3 in DNA: TGTGCCAGCAGTTGGCGGCAGACAGGCGCCCAGCATTTT. The rearrangement links TRBV6-5 to TRBJ1-5; a weak D match, TRBD1 (6 bases). Germline V gives CDR1 MNHEY, CDR2 SVGAGI. The V end lost 4 bases, the J end lost 11 bases, and 15 bases lay between the germline ends. The CDR3 is made up of 13 amino acids.

This chain links TRBV10-3 with TRBJ2-7; TRBD1 agrees at 8 bases. The germline V gene has CDR1 ENHRY and CDR2 SYGVKD. J gave up 2 bases and V 9 bases, and 3 bases lay outside the gene matches. This CDR3 has 12 residues. This CDR3 is CAIGTGPYEQYF. The DNA for the CDR3 is TGTGCCATTGGGACAGGACCCTACGAGCAGTACTTC.

This clone has just a few counts. The rearrangement joins TRBV5-4 to TRBJ1-3, with 10 positions matching TRBD1. In germline, CDR1 is SGHNT, CDR2 YYREEE (reference sequence). The CDR3 totals 15 residues. V lost 3 bases, J lost 2 bases, and 2 bases stayed unmatched. The CDR3: CASSWGTGAGNTIYF. The DNA for the CDR3 is TGTGCCAGCAGCTGGGGGACAGGGGCTGGAAACACCATATATTTT.

The J gene is TRBJ2-5, the V gene TRBV2; D perhaps matches TRBD1 (5 bases). Germline-derived CDR1 and CDR2 are SNHLY and FYNNEI. This CDR3 is 12 amino acids long. V was trimmed by 8 bases and J by 0 bases, leaving 7 bases between them. CDR3 region: CASGAYQETQYF. DNA of the CDR3: TGTGCCAGCGGGGCCTACCAAGAGACCCAGTACTTC.

This clone was observed a handful of times. The rearrangement joins TRBV9 to TRBJ2-2; D is uncertain. Between the trimmed V and J ends, which lost 0 bases and 6 bases, there was a span of 3 bases. This CDR3 is 12 amino acids long. CDR1 SGDLS and CDR2 YYNGEE come from the germline V gene. The CDR3 nucleotides are TGTGCCAGCAGCGTAGTATCCGGGGAGCTGTTTTTT. Translation gives CASSVVSGELFF.

V and J are TRBV5-1 and TRBJ2-2; D unresolved. V dropped 1 base and J dropped 2 bases, with 9 bases sitting between them. The CDR3 sequence is 15 residues long. Germline loops: CDR1 SGHRS, CDR2 YFSETQ. The CDR3 region is CASSLRQTNTGELFF. CDR3 DNA sequence: TGCGCCAGCAGCTTGAGGCAGACAAACACCGGGGAGCTGTTTTTT. The complete variable domain, with remaining parts taken from reference TRBV5-1 and TRBJ2-2, reads KAGVTQTPRYLIKTRGQQVTLSCSPISGHRSVSWYQQTPGQGLQFLFEYFSETQRNKGNFPGRFSGRQFSNSRSEMNVSTLELGDSALYLCASSLRQTNTGELFFGEGSRLTVL.

The chain employs TRBV6-5 and TRBJ2-1; 9 bases agree with TRBD2. Germline lookup yields CDR1 MNHEY and CDR2 SVGAGI. This CDR3 comprises 16 residues. V shed 0 bases and J 5 bases; nucleotides not matched to a gene: 5. The CDR3 protein is CASSYSRASGDNEQFF. The CDR3 region has the DNA TGTGCCAGCAGTTACTCGAGGGCTAGCGGGGACAATGAGCAGTTCTTC.

The V and J genes are TRBV19 and TRBJ1-5; D possibly corresponds to TRBD1 (5 bases). Germline lookup yields CDR1 LNHDA and CDR2 SQIVND (reference sequence). V shed 3 bases and J shed 0 bases, with 9 bases lying between them. The CDR3 has 15 amino acids. CDR3 DNA: TGTGCCAGTAGTATGGGGCAGGATAGCAATCAGCCCCAGCATTTT. Its translation: CASSMGQDSNQPQHF.

The CDR3 coding sequence is TGTGCCAGCCATGCCCACCTGACAGATATGAACACTGAAGCTTTCTTT. As protein: CASHAHLTDMNTEAFF. The chain joins TRBV28 to TRBJ1-1; the D gene is possibly TRBD1 (5 bases). There are 16 residues in the CDR3. V was shortened by 8 bases and J by 0 bases, with 19 bases between the two germline ends. CDR1 MDHEN and CDR2 SYDVKM come from the germline V gene.

The chain uses TRBV11-2 and TRBJ1-4; D remains ambiguous. CDR1 is SGHAT and CDR2 is FQNNGV in the germline V gene. The CDR3 runs to 15 residues. V was clipped by 2 bases and J by 4 bases, with 11 bases between them. CDR3 in amino acids: CASSLKTLLNEKLFF. CDR3 coding DNA: TGTGCCAGCAGCTTAAAGACATTACTTAATGAAAAACTGTTTTTT.

V gene TRBV29-1 combines with J gene TRBJ1-2; 10 positions agree with TRBD1. Germline assignment: CDR1 SQVTM and CDR2 ANQGSEA. The ends lost 0 bases at V and 8 bases at J; junction bases unmatched: 3. The CDR3 spans 13 residues. CDR3 in amino acids: CSVEEGQGYGYTF. The CDR3 nucleotides are TGCAGCGTTGAAGAGGGACAGGGGTACGGCTACACCTTC.